This TCR beta chain comes out of a study of T-cell reconstitution after alpha-beta-depleted transplantation in children. Concerning this clonotype: Its antigen is not identified.

Points from the study as a whole: At the one-year point after transplant, T-cell counts and TCRbeta diversity were found to come mostly from T cells that had been newly produced.

Researchers prepared the TCRbeta library using unique molecular identifiers, the study reports. Using its own MiXCR run on the PCR reads, TCRdb lists one record per CDR3 protein. The sample carries around 440,000 distinct CDR3 sequences, about a sixth recorded once. CDR1 is SGHRS and CDR2 is YFSETQ in the germline V gene. This CDR3 comprises 19 residues. V was clipped by 0 bases and J by 0 bases; unmatched bases: 10. The sample consisted of PBMCs, mostly from graft donor cells, taken 360 days after TCRalphabeta/CD19-depleted stem cell transplant. This clonotype originated in a boy in the first two years of life who had a stem cell transplant for Wiskott-Aldrich syndrome, so the T cells may come from the graft donor. This chain uses TRBV5-1 with TRBJ2-3; TRBD2 matches at 10 bases. CDR3 amino acids: CASSLVRTSGQGSTDTQYF. Here the CDR3 DNA reads TGCGCCAGCAGCTTGGTTAGGACTAGCGGCCAGGGAAGCACAGATACGCAGTATTTT.